This TCR beta chain was sequenced during a study of cytomegalovirus exposure and HLA in healthy donors. Germline loops: CDR1 SGHRS, CDR2 YFSETQ. The CDR3 has 14 residues. The ends were cut back, 0 bases at V and 10 bases at J, with 11 bases in the middle. PCR involved 60 Vbeta and 13 Jbeta primers. Generated by immunoSEQ multiplex PCR, the TCRdb table keeps only in-frame clones and is missing some. Found here are 130,000 or so clones, 74% of them singletons; the top ten hold over 5%. The source of this sequence is a man aged 35 to 55 in good health and CMV-seropositive. Input material: PBMCs. This chain connects TRBV5-1 to TRBJ1-6; D is possibly TRBD1 (5 bases). CDR3 nucleotide sequence: TGCGCCAGCAGCTTGGTGGCAGGGAACTCACCCCTCCACTTT. Its protein is CASSLVAGNSPLHF.